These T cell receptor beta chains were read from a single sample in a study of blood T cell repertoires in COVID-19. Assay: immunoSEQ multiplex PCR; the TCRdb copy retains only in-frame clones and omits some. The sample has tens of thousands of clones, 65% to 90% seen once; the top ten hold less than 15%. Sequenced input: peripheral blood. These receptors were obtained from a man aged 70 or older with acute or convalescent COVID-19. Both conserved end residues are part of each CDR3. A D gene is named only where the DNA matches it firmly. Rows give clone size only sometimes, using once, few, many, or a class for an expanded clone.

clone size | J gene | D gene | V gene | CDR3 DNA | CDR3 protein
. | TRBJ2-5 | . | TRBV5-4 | TGTGCCAGCAGCTTGGAGTGGAGCCAAGAGACCCAGTACTTC | CASSLEWSQETQYF
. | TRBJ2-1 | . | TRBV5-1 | TGCGCCAGCAGCTTGGGGGGGGCGGGACTACTTTACAATGAGCAGTTCTTC | CASSLGGAGLLYNEQFF
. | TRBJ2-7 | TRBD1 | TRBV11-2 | TGTGCCAGCAGCGATTTGGACAGGGCAAACTACGAGCAGTACTTC | CASSDLDRANYEQYF
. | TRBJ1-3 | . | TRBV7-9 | TGTGCCAGCAGCTTAGCGCTAGGCGTCTCTGGAAACACCATATATTTT | CASSLALGVSGNTIYF
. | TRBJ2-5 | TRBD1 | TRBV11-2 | TGTGCCAGCAGAAACAGGGGCGGTGAGACCCAGTACTTC | CASRNRGGETQYF
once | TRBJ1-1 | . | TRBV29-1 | TGCAGCGTTGAAAACCCCAGGGTTCACACTGAAGCTTTCTTT | CSVENPRVHTEAFF
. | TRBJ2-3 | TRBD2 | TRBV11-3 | TGTGCCAGCAGCTTATTAGGACTAGCGGGAGGCCCAGATACGCAGTATTTT | CASSLLGLAGGPDTQYF
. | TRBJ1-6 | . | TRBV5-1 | TGCGCCAGCAGCCGACAGGTGAATAATTCACCCCTCCACTTT | CASSRQVNNSPLHF
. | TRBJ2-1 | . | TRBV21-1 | TGTGCCAGCAGCTTACCGGGACTAGCGGGAAGAGCTGAGCAGTTCTTC | CASSLPGLAGRAEQFF
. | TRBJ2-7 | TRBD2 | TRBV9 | TGTGCCAGCAGCGTAGATCTAGCGGGAGGGTACGAGCAGTACTTC | CASSVDLAGGYEQYF
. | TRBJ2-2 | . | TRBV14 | TGTGCCAGCAGCCGGGTACAGGGAGTATACACCGGGGAGCTGTTTTTT | CASSRVQGVYTGELFF
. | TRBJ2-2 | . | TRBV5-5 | TGTGCCAGCAGCTTGGGAGTTCCGGACACCGGGGAGCTGTTTTTT | CASSLGVPDTGELFF
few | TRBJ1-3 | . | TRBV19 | TGTGCCAGCCACTATACCAGCCGGGGTGGAAACACCATATATTTT | CASHYTSRGGNTIYF
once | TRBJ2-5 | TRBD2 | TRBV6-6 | TGTGCCAGCAGCCTAGCGGGGGCGAACCAAGAGACCCAGTACTTC | CASSLAGANQETQYF
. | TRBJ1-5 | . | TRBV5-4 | TGTGCCAGCAGCTTGGGAGGTCCCGATAGCAATCAGCCCCAGCATTTT | CASSLGGPDSNQPQHF
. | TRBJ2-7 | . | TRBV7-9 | TGTGCCAGCAGCTTATCACTCGAATACCACGAGCAGTACTTC | CASSLSLEYHEQYF
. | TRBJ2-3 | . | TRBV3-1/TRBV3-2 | TGTGCCAGCAGCCAAGGCGGGCGGCGCACAGATACGCAGTATTTT | CASSQGGRRTDTQYF
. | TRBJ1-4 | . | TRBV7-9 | TGTGCCAGCAGCATTTATGAGACAAATGAAAAACTGTTTTTT | CASSIYETNEKLFF
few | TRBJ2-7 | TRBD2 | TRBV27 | TGTGCCAGCAGTTTCGCGACTAGCGACTACGAGCAGTACTTC | CASSFATSDYEQYF
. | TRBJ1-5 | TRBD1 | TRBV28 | TGTGCCAGCAGTCATGGGACAGGGGGCACGTTCAATCAGCCCCAGCATTTT | CASSHGTGGTFNQPQHF
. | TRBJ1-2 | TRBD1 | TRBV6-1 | TGTGCCAGCAGTGATGGACGGACAGGCTATGGCTACACCTTC | CASSDGRTGYGYTF
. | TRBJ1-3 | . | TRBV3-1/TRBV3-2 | TGTGCCAGCAGCCAAGCCTGGAGCTCTGGAAACACCATATATTTT | CASSQAWSSGNTIYF
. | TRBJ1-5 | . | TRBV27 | TGTGCCAGCAGTGTTACAGGTGACAATCAGCCCCAGCATTTT | CASSVTGDNQPQHF
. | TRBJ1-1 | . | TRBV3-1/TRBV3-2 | TGTGCCAGCAGCCACCACGGGGGTATGGCTTTCTTT | CASSHHGGMAFF
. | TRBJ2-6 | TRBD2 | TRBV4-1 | TGCGCCAGCAGCCAAATAGCGGGAGTGCGTGGGGCCAACGTCCTGACTTTC | CASSQIAGVRGANVLTF
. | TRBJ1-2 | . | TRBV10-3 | TGTGCCATCAGGCGTGGCCCGGGTGGCTACACCTTC | CAIRRGPGGYTF
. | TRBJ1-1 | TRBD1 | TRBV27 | TGTGCCAGCAGCACCCTTTTCGGGACAGGGAACACTGAAGCTTTCTTT | CASSTLFGTGNTEAFF
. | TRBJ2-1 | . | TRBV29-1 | TGCAGCTCTCTAGGGGGCTCCTACAATGAGCAGTTCTTC | CSSLGGSYNEQFF
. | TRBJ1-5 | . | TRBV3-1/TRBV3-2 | TGTGCCAGCAGCCAACCGGACAGCCGACCATCCAATCAGCCCCAGCATTTT | CASSQPDSRPSNQPQHF
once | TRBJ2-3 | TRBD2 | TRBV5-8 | TGTGCCAGCAGCTTGGACGGGAGGGGCACAGATACGCAGTATTTT | CASSLDGRGTDTQYF
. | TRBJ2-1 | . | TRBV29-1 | TGCAGCGGCGGAGGGGGCCCAAGCTCCTACAATGAGCAGTTCTTC | CSGGGGPSSYNEQFF
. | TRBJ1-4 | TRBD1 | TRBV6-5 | TGTGCCACCAATGGACAGGGAGGGGAAAAACTGTTTTTT | CATNGQGGEKLFF
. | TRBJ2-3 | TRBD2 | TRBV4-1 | TGCGCCAGCAGCCAAGACCGGGACTACCTTTTCGATACGCAGTATTTT | CASSQDRDYLFDTQYF
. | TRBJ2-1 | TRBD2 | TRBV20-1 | TGCAGTGCTAGTCCCCTAGCGGGGGCCGGCTACAATGAGCAGTTCTTC | CSASPLAGAGYNEQFF
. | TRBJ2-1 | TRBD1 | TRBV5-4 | TGTGCCAGCAGCCTCGGGACAGGGCAGTTCTTC | CASSLGTGQFF
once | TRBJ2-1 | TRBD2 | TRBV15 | TGTGCCACCAGCACTAGCGGGGGGGCCAAGGAGCAGTTCTTC | CATSTSGGAKEQFF
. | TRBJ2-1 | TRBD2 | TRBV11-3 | TGTGCCAGCAGCATCTCCGGGACTAGCGGATACAATGAGCAGTTCTTC | CASSISGTSGYNEQFF
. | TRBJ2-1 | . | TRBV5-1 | TGCGCCAGCAGACTAGTAGTTTACAATGAGCAGTTCTTC | CASRLVVYNEQFF
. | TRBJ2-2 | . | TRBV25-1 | TGTGCCAGCAGGCGGGGCACCGGGGAGCTGTTTTTT | CASRRGTGELFF
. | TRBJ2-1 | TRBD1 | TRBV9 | TGTGCCAGCAGCGTAGACAGGGGACCGTTTTACAATGAGCAGTTCTTC | CASSVDRGPFYNEQFF